These 23 T cell receptor beta chains share one sample of origin, sequenced in a study of blood T cell repertoires in COVID-19. Profiled with immunoSEQ multiplex PCR; TCRdb holds only in-frame clones, not every one. The table lists around 60,000 clones, more than 80% of them singletons. The sample consisted of peripheral blood. The receptors were sampled from a human donor with active COVID-19. The donor label of this sample is uncertain.

The chain is built from TRBV9 and TRBJ2-1; D is perhaps TRBD1 (6 bases). Trimming took off 2 bases at V and 4 bases at J, with 10 bases between the two ends. Germline V gene lookup returns CDR1 SGDLS and CDR2 YYNGEE. CDR3 length: 14 amino acids. Here the CDR3 reads CASSVSTGYNEQFF. CDR3 bases: TGTGCCAGCAGCGTCTCAACAGGGTACAATGAGCAGTTCTTC.

The chain carries TRBV19 and TRBJ2-7; maybe TRBD1 (5 bases). V was cut by 5 bases and J by 4 bases, with 21 bases left in between. The CDR3 extends over 16 amino acids. Germline CDR1 LNHDA, CDR2 SQIVND (reference sequence). The CDR3 region is CASSARQSHPLYEQYF. CDR3 bases: TGTGCCAGTAGTGCTCGACAGAGCCACCCGTTGTACGAGCAGTACTTC.

The chain recombines TRBV6-5 with TRBJ1-6, with D hard to call. Trimming pared 5 bases from V and 0 bases from J, leaving 5 bases between. The CDR3 runs to 14 residues. The germline V gene encodes CDR1 MNHEY and CDR2 SVGAGI. The CDR3 protein is CASSRSSYNSPLHF. CDR3 DNA sequence: TGTGCCAGCAGTCGGAGCTCCTATAATTCACCCCTCCACTTT.

This rearrangement joins TRBV9 to TRBJ2-1; 14 nucleotides line up with TRBD2. Trimming took 4 bases from V and 6 from J; bases not matched to a gene: 3. Per the germline V gene, CDR1 is SGDLS and CDR2 is YYNGEE. This CDR3 is 15 amino acids long. The CDR3 reads CASSPGLAGGNEQFF. CDR3 coding DNA: TGTGCCAGCAGCCCTGGACTAGCGGGAGGCAATGAGCAGTTCTTC.

Only a few counts were recorded for this clone. CDR3 residues: CASSQVSTGQETQYF. CDR3 DNA sequence: TGCGCCAGCAGCCAGGTATCGACAGGACAAGAGACCCAGTACTTC. J is TRBJ2-5 and V is TRBV4-1; maybe TRBD1 (6 bases). The V and J ends lost 3 bases and 2 bases respectively, with 13 bases between them. There are 15 residues in the CDR3. The germline CDR1 and CDR2 sequences are MGHRA and YSYEKL.

This clone has a single count. This sequence joins TRBV7-9 and TRBJ1-1, with 11 bases lining up with TRBD1. The V gene's germline CDR1 is SEHNR and CDR2 FQNEAQ (reference sequence). The CDR3 has 16 amino acids. After removal of 5 bases from V and 4 bases from J, the junction contained 9 bases not matched to a gene. DNA for the CDR3: TGTGCCAGCAGCCCCCCGGGACAGGGGGTCGGCACTGAAGCTTTCTTT. Encoded protein: CASSPPGQGVGTEAFF.

V is TRBV19 and J is TRBJ2-7, with D hard to call. The ends were cut back, 3 bases at V and 4 bases at J, with 10 bases in the middle. The CDR3 is 13 amino acids. Germline values: CDR1 LNHDA, CDR2 SQIVND (reference sequence). The CDR3 loop is CASSIEARYEQYF. CDR3 nucleotide sequence: TGTGCCAGTAGTATTGAAGCCCGGTACGAGCAGTACTTC. The full variable domain, in which reference TRBV19 and TRBJ2-7 provide the parts outside the CDR3, is DGGITQSPKYLFRKEGQNVTLSCEQNLNHDAMYWYRQDPGQGLRLIYYSQIVNDFQKGDIAEGYSVSREKKESFPLTVTSAQKNPTAFYLCASSIEARYEQYFGPGTRLTVT.

The chain is built from TRBV27 and TRBJ1-5, with D possibly matching TRBD1 (5 bases). Trimming took 8 bases from V and 2 from J, leaving 16 bases between them. CDR1 and CDR2 from the germline V gene are MNHEY and SMNVEV (reference sequence). The CDR3 covers 15 residues. The CDR3: CASRAGTVGNQPQHF. CDR3 in DNA: TGTGCCAGCCGGGCGGGGACCGTGGGCAATCAGCCCCAGCATTTT.

The chain is built from TRBV3-1 (or the pseudogene TRBV3-2) and TRBJ1-3, with D possibly being TRBD1 (5 bases). CDR1 and CDR2 (germline): LGHDT, YNNKEL (reference sequence). This CDR3 is built from 17 residues. The germline V and J ends were trimmed by 4 bases and 3 bases, with 19 bases remaining between them. This chain's CDR3 is CASSRWPGGEGGNTIYF. The CDR3 coding sequence is TGTGCCAGCAGCCGATGGCCGGGAGGGGAAGGTGGAAACACCATATATTTT.

This chain uses TRBV19 with TRBJ2-1; TRBD1 agrees at 9 bases. The CDR3 contains 17 residues. The V gene's germline CDR1 is LNHDA and CDR2 SQIVND (reference sequence). V was clipped by 2 bases and J by 6 bases; unmatched bases: 11. DNA for the CDR3: TGTGCCAGTAGTATAAGGACAGGGGCTAGGACCGCCAATGAGCAGTTCTTC. This sequence encodes CASSIRTGARTANEQFF.

The chain recombines TRBV6-5 with TRBJ2-5, with 10 bases aligning to TRBD2. This CDR3 contains 14 residues. CDR1 is MNHEY and CDR2 is SVGAGI in the germline V gene. The V gene end was trimmed by 9 bases and the J gene end by 0 bases; junction bases not matched to a gene: 4. DNA for the CDR3: TGTGCCAGTTCTAGCGGGGGACACCAAGAGACCCAGTACTTC. Amino acids: CASSSGGHQETQYF.

The chain uses TRBV5-1 and TRBJ2-1; 16 bases line up with TRBD2. This CDR3 has 20 amino acids. Trimming cost V 3 bases and J 3 bases; bases outside gene matches: 12. CDR1 and CDR2 (germline): SGHRS, YFSETQ. The CDR3: CASSSPGLAGGPVIYNEQFF. The CDR3 DNA follows: TGCGCCAGCAGCTCCCCGGGACTAGCGGGAGGGCCGGTTATCTACAATGAGCAGTTCTTC.

This clone was seen just once. The chain is built from TRBV20-1 and TRBJ1-6; D not certain. The ends were cut back, 3 bases at V and 0 bases at J, with 18 bases in the middle. Germline-derived CDR1 and CDR2 are DFQATT and SNEGSKA (reference sequence). This CDR3 spans 18 amino acids. The CDR3 sequence is CSASTRPGSISYNSPLHF. CDR3 nucleotides: TGCAGTGCTAGTACTCGGCCAGGCTCCATCTCCTATAATTCACCCCTCCACTTT.

The chain employs TRBV21-1 and TRBJ2-7; whether TRBD1, the table's D call, matches the DNA was not checked. TRBV21-1 is reported as a pseudogene. CDR3 length equals 16 residues. The CDR3 spells CASSIAGDRNSYEQYF. Written as DNA, the CDR3 is TGTGCCAGCAGCATCGCAGGCGACCGTAACTCCTACGAGCAGTACTTC.

The sample holds one count of this clone. V is TRBV19 and J is TRBJ1-3, with 9 bases fitting TRBD1. The CDR3 consists of 16 residues. The V and J ends lost 7 bases and 2 bases, in that order; junction bases with no gene match: 9. Germline V lookup: CDR1 LNHDA, CDR2 SQIVND (reference sequence). The DNA of the CDR3 is TGTGCCAGTACCAGACCGGGACAGGGCACTGGAAACACCATATATTTT. It specifies CASTRPGQGTGNTIYF.

The chain has TRBV9 and TRBJ2-2, with TRBD2 matching over 8 bases. CDR3 length: 16 residues. Trimming cost V 1 base and J 7 bases; bases outside gene matches: 9. In germline, CDR1 is SGDLS, CDR2 YYNGEE. The CDR3: CASSVSRGLGDGELFF. The CDR3 nucleotides read TGTGCCAGCAGCGTAAGCCGGGGACTAGGCGACGGGGAGCTGTTTTTT.

The CDR3 sequence: CASSLGDRAYNEQFF. The CDR3 DNA reads TGTGCCAGCAGCTTGGGGGACAGGGCCTACAATGAGCAGTTCTTC. This rearrangement joins TRBV5-6 to TRBJ2-1, with TRBD1 matching over 9 bases. Per the germline V gene, CDR1 is SGHDT and CDR2 is YYEEEE. The V and J ends lost 0 bases and 2 bases, in that order; junction bases with no gene match: 0. The CDR3 runs to 15 residues.

In its sample, this clone was seen a few times. The CDR3 region has the DNA TGTGCCAGCAGTTCCGGACAGGGTGATACAGATACGCAGTATTTT. It encodes CASSSGQGDTDTQYF. The chain is built from TRBV6-2 or TRBV6-3 and TRBJ2-3; the match to TRBD1 covers 8 bases. The junction had 6 bases not matched to a gene; V was cut back by 4 bases and J by 3 bases. This CDR3 comprises 15 residues. Germline V gene lookup returns CDR1 MNHEY and CDR2 SVGEGT.

The chain uses TRBV4-2 and TRBJ2-4; no reliable D call. This CDR3 comprises 15 residues. V was shortened by 1 base and J by 5 bases, with 12 bases between the two germline ends. Germline CDR1 and CDR2: LGHNA and YNFKEQ. The CDR3 sequence is CASSQGLTVENIQYF. The DNA for the CDR3 is TGTGCCAGCAGCCAAGGTCTAACAGTGGAAAACATTCAGTACTTC.

Details on this clone: At one end the junction does not follow the germline gene, possibly because of a read error. The gene calls are TRBV4-3 and TRBJ2-3, with 9 bases identical to TRBD2. CDR3 length equals 14 residues. Germline V lookup: CDR1 LGHNA, CDR2 YSLEER. CDR3 residues: CASSQDWSGGGAQF. The CDR3 bases are TGCGCCAGCAGCCAAGATTGGAGCGGCGGGGGGGCACAATTT.

In this sample, this clone turned up a few times. The J gene is TRBJ2-7, the V gene TRBV23-1; D may be TRBD1 (5 bases). TRBV23-1 is an ORF for which the function is uncertain. Trimming pared 0 bases from V and 2 bases from J, leaving 14 bases between. This CDR3 contains 16 residues. This CDR3 is CASSQSKTGFPYEQYF. CDR3 DNA sequence: TGCGCCAGCAGTCAATCGAAAACAGGCTTTCCCTACGAGCAGTACTTC.

This chain links TRBV7-9 with TRBJ2-5, with D maybe TRBD1 (6 bases). Germline V gives CDR1 SEHNR, CDR2 FQNEAQ (reference sequence). The V end was cut by 3 bases, the J end by 5 bases, with 10 bases between. This CDR3 is 13 amino acids long. As DNA, the CDR3 is TGTGCCAGCAGCTTTCAGGGGATGGAGACCCAGTACTTC. It translates to CASSFQGMETQYF.

The CDR3 spells CASSAGDFSYEQYF. The CDR3 DNA follows: TGTGCCAGCAGTGCTGGGGACTTCTCCTACGAGCAGTACTTC. The rearrangement joins TRBV2 to TRBJ2-7; D is possibly TRBD2 (6 bases). CDR1 SNHLY and CDR2 FYNNEI come from the germline V gene. The CDR3 runs to 14 residues. V lost 4 bases and J lost 0, with 10 bases in between.